This T cell receptor (beta chain) was captured in a study of blood T cells in healthy people across ages. This CDR3 contains 15 residues. Germline V gene lookup returns CDR1 MNHEY and CDR2 SVGEGT. V shed 2 bases, J shed 6 bases, and the junction held 7 bases outside the gene matches. It was with a sample-barcoded 5' primer and a J-beta primer mix that a second PCR of roughly 7 to 12 cycles was run. MiXCR was run by TCRdb on the 5' RACE reads, yielding one entry per CDR3 protein. This sample carries about 670,000 distinct CDR3 sequences, 40% to 45% of them seen once, and the ten largest clones take around 30%. Study-wide results and limits: Diversity figures derived from one million T cells were judged to underestimate the true value.

Every donor gave ten milliliters of peripheral blood. Samples had at least 6.5 million PBMCs isolated from them. Remarks on this clonotype: Its antigen is undetermined.

The sample comprised blood. The gene calls are TRBV6-2 or TRBV6-3 and TRBJ2-7; TRBD2 aligns across 10 bases. This TCR derives from a man at least 80 years old in good health. The CDR3 region is CASSYTAGTSVEQYF. CDR3 DNA: TGTGCCAGCAGTTACACGGCCGGGACTAGCGTCGAGCAGTACTTC.